This T cell receptor (beta chain) was captured by sequencing in a study of TIL therapy for anti-PD-1-resistant metastatic lung cancer. Study in general: Median tumor PD-L1 proportion score was 6%.

Trimming stripped 0 bases from V and 6 bases from J, with 5 bases between. The germline CDR1 and CDR2 sequences are SGDLS and YYNGEE. The CDR3 covers 12 residues. This was the immunoSEQ v3 assay. Libraries were sequenced to some 2 million read pairs (survey) or 5-6 million (deep). The data were produced by immunoSEQ multiplex PCR, yet TCRdb's version contains in-frame clones alone and is incomplete. The table records about 50,000 clones, just over 70% of them present only once. Time point specified: pre-treatment sample, taken before nivolumab and TIL therapy. Pleural nodules or supraclavicular lymph nodes made up most of the excised metastases sampled.

This chain connects TRBV9 to TRBJ2-3; D uncertain. This material consisted of tumor tissue, taken at baseline. The source is a person aged 25-85 years with non-small cell lung cancer. The CDR3 loop reads CASSVGTDTQYF. The DNA for the CDR3 is TGTGCCAGCAGCGTAGGAACTGATACGCAGTATTTT.